Presented here are 2 T cell receptor beta chains from one specimen sequenced in a study of blood T cells in healthy people across ages. PCR was performed a second time for about 7 to 11 cycles using a sample-barcoded 5' primer and a J-beta primer mix. TCRdb called the 5' RACE reads again in MiXCR, with one record for every CDR3 protein. The sample holds around 990,000 distinct CDR3 sequences, 20% to 25% seen once. These data were also filed under a second study, of T cells of mothers and their children.

Material: blood. The receptors were sampled from a girl aged 2-10 years in good health.

The gene calls are TRBV7-9 and TRBJ2-5; 8 nucleotides match TRBD1. The germline gives CDR1 SEHNR, CDR2 FQNEAQ (reference sequence). V was clipped by 3 bases and J by 5 bases; unmatched bases: 5. CDR3 length: 14 amino acids. The CDR3 coding sequence is TGTGCCAGCAGCTTCCCAGGGGGCGAGGAGACCCAGTACTTC. It encodes CASSFPGGEETQYF.

This clonotype was recorded a few times. The chain recombines TRBV10-3 with TRBJ2-6; 7 bases agree with TRBD1. Germline V gives CDR1 ENHRY, CDR2 SYGVKD. The ends lost 7 bases at V and 2 bases at J; junction bases unmatched: 5. The CDR3 extends over 15 amino acids. Here the CDR3 DNA reads TGTGCCATCAACGACAGGGCAACTGGGGCCAACGTCCTGACTTTC. It specifies CAINDRATGANVLTF.